This TCR beta chain originates from a study of beta chain features in type 1 diabetes. With regard to this clone: Its cognate antigen is unknown.

CD4+ naive, central memory, regulatory and stem cell-like memory subsets were isolated by sorting on CD45RO/CCR7/CD25/CD127/CD95/CD27. Investigators reverse transcribed all isolated RNA, so they sequenced expressed TCRB transcripts. Here immunoSEQ multiplex PCR was the method, and the copy in TCRdb shows in-frame clones only, minus some. The sample includes 200,000 to 250,000 clones, 25% to 35% seen only once; the top ten take approximately 4%. The CDR3 is made up of 15 amino acids. V trimming: 3 bases; J trimming: 8 bases; junction bases outside the gene matches: 10. Germline V CDR1 and CDR2: MGHDK, SYGVNS. Broader study findings: A cDNA-based sequencing approach could over-represent cells with high TCR expression. Equally in patients and controls, shorter templates might have been favored by PCR. Lower insertion and higher deletion counts appeared at VDJ junctions in type 1 diabetes patients.

The rearrangement joins TRBV25-1 to TRBJ2-4; 7 nucleotides match TRBD2. The material sequenced was central memory CD4+ T cells from blood. The sequence was collected from a man younger than 40 in good health. The CDR3 sequence is CASSDAREAEDIQYF. Written as DNA, the CDR3 is TGTGCCAGCAGTGACGCACGGGAGGCCGAGGACATTCAGTACTTC.